A selection of T cell receptor beta chains follows, all from one sample in a study of T cells in localized non-small cell lung cancer. The method was immunoSEQ multiplex PCR; TCRdb's version includes in-frame clones alone and lacks a portion of them. The sample records tens of thousands of clones, about 90% being singletons. The specimen comprised peripheral blood, sampled before any cancer treatment. The receptors shown here come from a man aged 40-75 years with stage I squamous cell lung carcinoma. CDR3s include the opening cysteine and the closing phenylalanine or tryptophan. A D gene is named only where the DNA matches it firmly. Clone size appears in some rows only: once, few, many, or a class for an expanded clone.

CASSPGDEQFF | TGTGCCAGCAGCCCGGGGGATGAGCAGTTCTTC | NA | TRBJ2-1 | NA | TRBV7-9
CASSYVEGAQNGYTF | TGTGCCAGCAGTTACGTGGAGGGGGCGCAAAATGGCTACACCTTC | NA | TRBJ1-2 | TRBD1 | TRBV6-5
CASSQGRYRTDTQYF | TGCGCCAGCAGCCAAGGCAGATATCGCACAGATACGCAGTATTTT | few | TRBJ2-3 | NA | TRBV4-3
CASSWARGQGEQYF | TGTGCCAGCAGCTGGGCAAGGGGGCAGGGCGAGCAGTACTTC | NA | TRBJ2-7 | TRBD1 | TRBV7-2
CASSLGEGHNEQFF | TGTGCCAGCAGTTTAGGGGAGGGCCACAATGAGCAGTTCTTC | NA | TRBJ2-1 | TRBD2 | TRBV27
CASSPRSLSSTDTQYF | TGTGCCAGCAGCCCTCGTAGCTTGTCTAGCACAGATACGCAGTATTTT | NA | TRBJ2-3 | NA | TRBV4-2
CASSASGPGTDTQYF | TGTGCCAGCTCAGCGAGCGGACCAGGCACAGATACGCAGTATTTT | once | TRBJ2-3 | NA | TRBV18
CASSPGRADGYTF | TGTGCCAGCAGCCCAGGAAGGGCGGATGGCTACACCTTC | NA | TRBJ1-2 | NA | TRBV5-6
CASRGQSVVTDTQYF | TGTGCCAGTCGCGGACAGTCAGTGGTCACAGATACGCAGTATTTT | NA | TRBJ2-3 | NA | TRBV19
CASSYSGLAGDETQYF | TGTGCCAGCAGTTACTCTGGACTAGCGGGAGATGAGACCCAGTACTTC | NA | TRBJ2-5 | TRBD2 | TRBV6-5
CASSASYEQYF | TGTGCCAGCAGTGCGTCCTACGAGCAGTACTTC | NA | TRBJ2-7 | NA | TRBV6-1
CSAGTNPNTGELFF | TGCAGCGCCGGGACCAATCCGAACACCGGGGAGCTGTTTTTT | NA | TRBJ2-2 | NA | TRBV29-1
CASRGTATYEQYF | TGCGCCAGCAGAGGGACGGCCACCTACGAGCAGTACTTC | NA | TRBJ2-7 | NA | TRBV4-1
CSVLSGDVEPQHF | TGCAGCGTCTTATCGGGGGATGTGGAGCCCCAGCATTTT | once | TRBJ1-5 | NA | TRBV29-1